The rows below give T cell receptor beta chains drawn from one sample of a study of cytomegalovirus exposure and HLA in healthy donors. TCRdb's table, derived via immunoSEQ multiplex PCR, lists solely in-frame clones and lacks some. The sample comprises about 120,000 clones, 81% of which are singletons, and under 4.5% rests with the top ten. Sequencing was carried out using PBMCs. These receptor sequences come from a man aged 18 to 29 in good health and CMV-seropositive. CDR3s include the opening cysteine and the closing phenylalanine or tryptophan. Each record gives: CDR3 protein, CDR3 DNA, clone size, J gene, D gene, V gene. A D gene is named only where the DNA matches it firmly. Only some rows state a clone size, as once, few, many or a class for expanded clones.

CDR3: CASSKNPDSREQFF; DNA: TGTGCCAGCAGTAAAAACCCGGACAGCAGGGAGCAGTTCTTC; size: NA; J: TRBJ2-1; D: NA; V: TRBV9
CDR3: CASSIVAGGGELFF; DNA: TGTGCCAGTAGTATAGTAGCGGGAGGAGGGGAGCTGTTTTTT; size: NA; J: TRBJ2-2; D: TRBD2; V: TRBV19
CDR3: CASSVTGDQPQHF; DNA: TGTGCCAGCAGCGTGACAGGGGATCAGCCCCAGCATTTT; size: NA; J: TRBJ1-5; D: TRBD1; V: TRBV7-8
CDR3: CASSLSPPLRSGGYQETQYF; DNA: TGTGCCAGCAGTTTATCGCCCCCATTACGTAGCGGGGGGTACCAAGAGACCCAGTACTTC; size: NA; J: TRBJ2-5; D: TRBD2; V: TRBV27
CDR3: CASRGTTYGYTF; DNA: TGTGCCAGCAGAGGGACAACCTATGGCTACACCTTC; size: NA; J: TRBJ1-2; D: NA; V: TRBV25-1
CDR3: CASSEFGTGGLYEQYF; DNA: TGTGCCAGCAGTGAATTTGGTACAGGAGGGCTCTACGAGCAGTACTTC; size: NA; J: TRBJ2-7; D: NA; V: TRBV25-1
CDR3: CASSLNRALSYEQYF; DNA: TGCGCCAGCAGCTTAAACAGGGCGCTCTCCTACGAGCAGTACTTC; size: NA; J: TRBJ2-7; D: NA; V: TRBV5-1
CDR3: CASSRQRGSYNEQFF; DNA: TGTGCCAGCAGCCGACAGCGAGGCTCCTACAATGAGCAGTTCTTC; size: NA; J: TRBJ2-1; D: NA; V: TRBV7-2
CDR3: CASSVDTGTGGSYEQYF; DNA: TGTGCCAGCAGCGTAGACACCGGGACAGGGGGATCCTACGAGCAGTACTTC; size: NA; J: TRBJ2-7; D: TRBD1; V: TRBV9
CDR3: CAISGPYSGGDYNEQFF; DNA: TGTGCCATCAGTGGCCCCTACAGCGGGGGCGACTACAATGAGCAGTTCTTC; size: few; J: TRBJ2-1; D: TRBD2; V: TRBV10-3
CDR3: CASSSPIAGEETQYF; DNA: TGTGCCAGCAGCTCCCCTATCGCAGGGGAAGAGACCCAGTACTTC; size: NA; J: TRBJ2-5; D: NA; V: TRBV7-8
CDR3: CASSYQTGGWNEQYF; DNA: TGTGCCAGCAGTTACCAGACAGGGGGCTGGAACGAGCAGTACTTC; size: NA; J: TRBJ2-7; D: TRBD1; V: TRBV6-5
CDR3: CASSLGRGQANTGELFF; DNA: TGCGCCAGCAGCTTGGGCCGAGGGCAGGCGAACACCGGGGAGCTGTTTTTT; size: NA; J: TRBJ2-2; D: NA; V: TRBV5-1
CDR3: CASSQTGLAGNEQFF; DNA: TGTGCCAGCAGCCAGACGGGACTAGCGGGGAATGAGCAGTTCTTC; size: NA; J: TRBJ2-1; D: TRBD2; V: TRBV7-2
CDR3: CASSDQDTGELFF; DNA: TGTGCCAGCAGTGACCAGGACACCGGGGAGCTGTTTTTT; size: NA; J: TRBJ2-2; D: NA; V: TRBV6-4
CDR3: CASSLAVGGGFLGTDTQYF; DNA: TGTGCCAGCAGCTTAGCGGTGGGAGGGGGATTTCTTGGCACAGATACGCAGTATTTT; size: NA; J: TRBJ2-3; D: NA; V: TRBV7-9
CDR3: CASGLGLTNEKLFF; DNA: TGTGCTAGTGGTTTGGGACTGACTAATGAAAAACTGTTTTTT; size: NA; J: TRBJ1-4; D: NA; V: TRBV12-5
CDR3: CASSRGVSGNTIYF; DNA: TGTGCCAGCTCACGGGGGGTCTCTGGAAACACCATATATTTT; size: NA; J: TRBJ1-3; D: NA; V: TRBV18
CDR3: CASSELGGRETQYF; DNA: TGTGCCAGCAGTGAATTGGGGGGTCGGGAGACCCAGTACTTC; size: NA; J: TRBJ2-5; D: NA; V: TRBV6-1
CDR3: CGSWGGTEAFF; DNA: TGCGGGAGTTGGGGTGGCACTGAAGCTTTCTTT; size: NA; J: TRBJ1-1; D: NA; V: TRBV29-1
CDR3: CASSYLAENQPQHF; DNA: TGTGCCAGCAGTTATTTAGCGGAAAATCAGCCCCAGCATTTT; size: few; J: TRBJ1-5; D: NA; V: TRBV6-6
CDR3: CASSSRVSRWAQAYEQYF; DNA: TGTGCCAGCAGCTCAAGGGTTTCCAGGTGGGCACAGGCTTACGAGCAGTACTTC; size: NA; J: TRBJ2-7; D: NA; V: TRBV7-2
CDR3: CASSVGSGSMMLNF; DNA: NA; size: NA; J: TRBJ2-4; D: NA; V: TRBV9
CDR3: CASSLNRDRGPKIFYEQYF; DNA: TGTGCCAGCAGCTTGAACCGGGACAGGGGGCCCAAAATATTCTACGAGCAGTACTTC; size: once; J: TRBJ2-7; D: TRBD1; V: TRBV7-2
CDR3: CASSQQGSAGANVLTF; DNA: TGTGCCAGCAGCCAACAGGGGTCGGCAGGGGCCAACGTCCTGACTTTC; size: NA; J: TRBJ2-6; D: TRBD1; V: TRBV13
CDR3: CASRGEGGAGLTHYEQYF; DNA: TGTGCCAGCAGGGGGGAGGGGGGGGCGGGATTGACCCACTACGAGCAGTACTTC; size: NA; J: TRBJ2-7; D: NA; V: TRBV11-2
CDR3: CASSAGTGESAGQPQHF; DNA: TGTGCCAGCAGCGCCGGGACAGGGGAATCCGCTGGTCAGCCCCAGCATTTT; size: once; J: TRBJ1-5; D: TRBD1; V: TRBV5-6
CDR3: CASSPIAGELFF; DNA: TGTGCCAGCAGCCCGATAGCCGGGGAGCTGTTTTTT; size: few; J: TRBJ2-2; D: NA; V: TRBV5-4
CDR3: CAISDGRGVNTEAFF; DNA: TGTGCCATCAGTGATGGGAGGGGCGTGAACACTGAAGCTTTCTTT; size: NA; J: TRBJ1-1; D: NA; V: TRBV10-3
CDR3: CASSRQGETQYF; DNA: TGTGCCAGCAGCAGACAGGGGGAGACCCAGTACTTC; size: NA; J: TRBJ2-5; D: TRBD1; V: TRBV7-2
CDR3: CSVDRNTEAFF; DNA: TGCAGCGTTGACCGGAACACTGAAGCTTTCTTT; size: NA; J: TRBJ1-1; D: NA; V: TRBV29-1
CDR3: CASTPGRRLVGEQYF; DNA: TGTGCCAGCACCCCCGGGCGGAGGCTGGTGGGGGAGCAGTACTTC; size: once; J: TRBJ2-7; D: NA; V: TRBV7-8
CDR3: CASSRNGAGEGDTQYF; DNA: TGTGCCAGCAGTCGAAATGGAGCGGGAGAGGGAGATACGCAGTATTTT; size: NA; J: TRBJ2-3; D: TRBD2; V: TRBV6-4
CDR3: CATARASGSIPYNEQFF; DNA: TGTGCCACCGCGAGGGCTAGCGGGAGTATCCCCTACAATGAGCAGTTCTTC; size: NA; J: TRBJ2-1; D: TRBD2; V: TRBV2
CDR3: CASSLRQGVGPDTQYF; DNA: TGCGCCAGCAGCCTGAGACAGGGAGTAGGTCCAGATACGCAGTATTTT; size: NA; J: TRBJ2-3; D: TRBD1; V: TRBV5-1